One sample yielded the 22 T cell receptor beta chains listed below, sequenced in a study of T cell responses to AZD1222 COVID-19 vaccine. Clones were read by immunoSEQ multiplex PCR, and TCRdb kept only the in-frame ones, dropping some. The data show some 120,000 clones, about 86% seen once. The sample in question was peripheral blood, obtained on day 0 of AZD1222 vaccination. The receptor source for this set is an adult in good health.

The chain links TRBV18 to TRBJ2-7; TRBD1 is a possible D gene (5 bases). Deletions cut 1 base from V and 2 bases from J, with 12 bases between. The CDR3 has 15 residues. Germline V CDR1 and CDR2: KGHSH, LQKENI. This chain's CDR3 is CASSPRQGGTYEQYF. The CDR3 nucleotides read TGTGCCAGCTCACCACGGCAGGGCGGCACCTACGAGCAGTACTTC.

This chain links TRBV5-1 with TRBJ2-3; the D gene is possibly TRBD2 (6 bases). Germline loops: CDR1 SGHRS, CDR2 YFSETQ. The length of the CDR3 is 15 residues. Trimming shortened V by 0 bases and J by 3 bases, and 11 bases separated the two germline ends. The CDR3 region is CASSLGGKVTDTQYF. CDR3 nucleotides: TGCGCCAGCAGCTTGGGCGGGAAGGTTACAGATACGCAGTATTTT.

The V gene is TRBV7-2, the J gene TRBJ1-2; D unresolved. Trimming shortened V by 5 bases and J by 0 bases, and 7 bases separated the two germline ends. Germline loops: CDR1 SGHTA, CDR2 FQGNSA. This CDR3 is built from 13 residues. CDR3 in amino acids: CASSLTTNYGYTF. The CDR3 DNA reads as TGTGCCAGCAGCCTAACTACTAACTATGGCTACACCTTC.

The CDR3 DNA sequence: TGTGCCAGCAGCCAAAGGTCAGACAGGGTTGGGACCTATAATTCACCCCTCCACTTT. Translating it yields CASSQRSDRVGTYNSPLHF. The gene calls are TRBV27 and TRBJ1-6; the match to TRBD1 covers 7 bases. The CDR3 contains 19 residues. Germline V gene sequence: CDR1 MNHEY, CDR2 SMNVEV (reference sequence). V trimming: 6 bases; J trimming: 2 bases; junction bases outside the gene matches: 16.

CDR3 in DNA: TGTGCCAGCAGCCCGGACCGGTCCTCCTACAATGAGCAGTTCTTC. Protein product: CASSPDRSSYNEQFF. The J gene is TRBJ2-1, the V gene TRBV3-1 (or the pseudogene TRBV3-2); D ambiguous. The germline V gene encodes CDR1 LGHDT and CDR2 YNNKEL (reference sequence). V was shortened by 4 bases and J by 0 bases, with 10 bases between the two germline ends. The length of the CDR3 is 15 residues.

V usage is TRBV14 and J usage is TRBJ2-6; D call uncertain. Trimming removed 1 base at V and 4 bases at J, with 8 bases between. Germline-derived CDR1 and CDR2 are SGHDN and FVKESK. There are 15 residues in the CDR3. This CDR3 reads CASSQVGLGANVLTF. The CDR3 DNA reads TGTGCCAGCAGCCAAGTAGGGTTAGGGGCCAACGTCCTGACTTTC.

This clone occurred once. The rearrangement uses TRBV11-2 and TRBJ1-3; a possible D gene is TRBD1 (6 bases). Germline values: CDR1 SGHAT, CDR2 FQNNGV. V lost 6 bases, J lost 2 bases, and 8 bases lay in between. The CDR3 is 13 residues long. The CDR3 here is CASRGTTGNTIYF. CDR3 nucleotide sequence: TGTGCCAGCAGGGGGACAACTGGAAACACCATATATTTT.

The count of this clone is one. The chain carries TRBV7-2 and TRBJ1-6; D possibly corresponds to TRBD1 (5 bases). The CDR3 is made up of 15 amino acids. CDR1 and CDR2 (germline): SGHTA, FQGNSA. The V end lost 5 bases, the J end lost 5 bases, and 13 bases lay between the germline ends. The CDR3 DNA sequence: TGTGCCAGCAGCACCCACGGGGCGGATAATTCACCCCTCCACTTT. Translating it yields CASSTHGADNSPLHF. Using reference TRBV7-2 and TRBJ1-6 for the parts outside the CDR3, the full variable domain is GAGVSQSPSNKVTEKGKDVELRCDPISGHTALYWYRQSLGQGLEFLIYFQGNSAPDKSGLPSDRFSAERTGGSVSTLTIQRTQQEDSAVYLCASSTHGADNSPLHFGNGTRLTVT.

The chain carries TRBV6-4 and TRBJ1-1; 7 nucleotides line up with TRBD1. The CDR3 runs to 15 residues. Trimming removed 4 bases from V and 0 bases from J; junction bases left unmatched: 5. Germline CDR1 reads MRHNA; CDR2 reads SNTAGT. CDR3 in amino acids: CASSARQGLNTEAFF. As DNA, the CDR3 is TGTGCCAGCAGTGCCCGACAGGGATTGAACACTGAAGCTTTCTTT.

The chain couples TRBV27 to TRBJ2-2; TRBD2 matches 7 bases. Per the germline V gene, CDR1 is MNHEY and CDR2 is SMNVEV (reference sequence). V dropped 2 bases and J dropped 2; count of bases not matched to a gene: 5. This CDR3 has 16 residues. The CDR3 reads CASSLPSGDNTGELFF. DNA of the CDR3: TGTGCCAGCAGTTTACCGAGCGGGGATAACACCGGGGAGCTGTTTTTT.

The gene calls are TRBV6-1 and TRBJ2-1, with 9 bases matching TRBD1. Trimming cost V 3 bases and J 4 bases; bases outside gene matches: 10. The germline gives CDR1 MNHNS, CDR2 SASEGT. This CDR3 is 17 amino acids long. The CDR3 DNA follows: TGTGCCAGCAGTGACGCCGGGACAGGGCTTCGTTACAATGAGCAGTTCTTC. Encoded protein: CASSDAGTGLRYNEQFF.

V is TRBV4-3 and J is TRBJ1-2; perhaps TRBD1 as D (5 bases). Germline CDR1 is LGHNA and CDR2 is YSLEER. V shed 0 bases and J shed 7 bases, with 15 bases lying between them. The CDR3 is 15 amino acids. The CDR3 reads CASSQDVGSRAGYTF. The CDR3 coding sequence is TGCGCCAGCAGCCAAGATGTGGGTAGCAGGGCTGGCTACACCTTC.

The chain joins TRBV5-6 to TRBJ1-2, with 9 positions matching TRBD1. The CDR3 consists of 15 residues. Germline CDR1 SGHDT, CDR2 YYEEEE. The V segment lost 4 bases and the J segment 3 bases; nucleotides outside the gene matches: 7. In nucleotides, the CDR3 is TGTGCCAGCAGCATCCCGGGACAGGGTTACTATGGCTACACCTTC. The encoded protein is CASSIPGQGYYGYTF.

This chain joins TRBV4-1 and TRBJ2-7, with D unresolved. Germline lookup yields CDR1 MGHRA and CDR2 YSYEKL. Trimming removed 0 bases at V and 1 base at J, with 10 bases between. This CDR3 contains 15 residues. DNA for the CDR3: TGCGCCAGCAGCCAAGACCCCTCCTTTTCCTACGAGCAGTACTTC. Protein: CASSQDPSFSYEQYF.

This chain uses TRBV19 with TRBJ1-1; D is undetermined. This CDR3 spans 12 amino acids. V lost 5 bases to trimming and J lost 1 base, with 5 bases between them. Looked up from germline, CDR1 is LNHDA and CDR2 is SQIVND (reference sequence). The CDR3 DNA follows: TGTGCCAGTAGTTGGGGGAACACTGAAGCTTTCTTT. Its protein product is CASSWGNTEAFF.

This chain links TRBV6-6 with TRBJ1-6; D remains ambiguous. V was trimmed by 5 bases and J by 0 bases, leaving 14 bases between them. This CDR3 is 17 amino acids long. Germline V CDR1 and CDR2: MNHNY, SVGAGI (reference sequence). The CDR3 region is CASSRSGLNSYNSPLHF. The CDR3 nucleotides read TGTGCCAGCAGTAGATCTGGACTGAACTCCTATAATTCACCCCTCCACTTT.

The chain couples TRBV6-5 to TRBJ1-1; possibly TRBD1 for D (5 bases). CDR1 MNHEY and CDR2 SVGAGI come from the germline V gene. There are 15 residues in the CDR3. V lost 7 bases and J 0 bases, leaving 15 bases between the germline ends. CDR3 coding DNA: TGTGCCAGCACAGGGAGGGCAAACATGAACACTGAAGCTTTCTTT. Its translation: CASTGRANMNTEAFF.

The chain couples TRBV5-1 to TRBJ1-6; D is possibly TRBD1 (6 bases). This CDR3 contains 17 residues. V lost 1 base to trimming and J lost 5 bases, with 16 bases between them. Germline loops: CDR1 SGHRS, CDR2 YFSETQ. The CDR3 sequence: CASSLSAGGSNNSPLHF. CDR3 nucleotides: TGCGCCAGCAGCTTGTCCGCGGGGGGCAGCAATAATTCACCCCTCCACTTT.

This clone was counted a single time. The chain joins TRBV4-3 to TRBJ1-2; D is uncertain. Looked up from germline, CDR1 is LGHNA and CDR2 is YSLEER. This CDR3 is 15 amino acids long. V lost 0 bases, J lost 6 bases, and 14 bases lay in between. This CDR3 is CASSQDVRRWDGYTF. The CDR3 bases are TGCGCCAGCAGCCAAGATGTCAGGCGGTGGGATGGCTACACCTTC.

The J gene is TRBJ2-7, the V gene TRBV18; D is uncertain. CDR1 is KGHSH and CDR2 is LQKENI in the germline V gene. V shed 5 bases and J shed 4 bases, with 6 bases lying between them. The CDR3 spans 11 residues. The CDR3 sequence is CASSEIYEQYF. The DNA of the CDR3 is TGTGCCAGCTCAGAGATTTACGAGCAGTACTTC.

The CDR3 spells CASSLTEGTGELFF. The CDR3 nucleotides are TGCGCCAGCAGCTTGACAGAAGGCACCGGGGAGCTGTTTTTT. The chain couples TRBV5-1 to TRBJ2-2; D gene uncertain. Looked up from germline, CDR1 is SGHRS and CDR2 is YFSETQ. V was pared by 1 base and J by 4 bases, with 8 bases between. The CDR3 has 14 amino acids.

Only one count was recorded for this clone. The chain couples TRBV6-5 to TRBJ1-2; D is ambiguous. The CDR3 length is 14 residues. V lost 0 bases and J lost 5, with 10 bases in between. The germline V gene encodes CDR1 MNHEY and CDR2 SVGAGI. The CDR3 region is CASSYSAGGYGYTF. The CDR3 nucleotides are TGTGCCAGCAGTTACTCGGCGGGAGGGTATGGCTACACCTTC.